This record looks at one T cell receptor beta chain sequence and its context. Its cognate antigen is unknown. This sample is drawn from a study of cytomegalovirus exposure and HLA in healthy donors. Study as a whole: The 110 or so validation repertoires were produced on the same platform as the roughly 690 repertoires of the first cohort. This was reported in a later analysis. Overall study results and limits: Confirmation was obtained in vitro that a few CMV-associated chains are specific for CMV antigens. The tendency of first-cohort TCR clusters to co-occur in the 100 to 150 validation repertoires emerged from a later analysis.

CDR1 and CDR2 from the germline V gene are GTSNPN and SVGIG (reference sequence). The CDR3 covers 13 residues. The V end was cut by 7 bases, the J end by 1 base, with 13 bases between. Profiling relied on immunoSEQ multiplex PCR, and the TCRdb table lists in-frame clones only, not all of them. The table has some 110,000 clones, approximately 94% seen once. The source of this sequence is a young woman in good health and CMV-seronegative. V and J are TRBV30 and TRBJ1-1, with D possibly being TRBD1 (6 bases). Sequencing input: PBMCs. Here the CDR3 DNA reads TGTGCCTTTGAGTACAGGGAGAACACTGAAGCTTTCTTT. It translates to CAFEYRENTEAFF.